A selection of T cell receptor beta chains follows, all from one sample in a study of cytomegalovirus exposure and HLA in healthy donors. Clones were read by immunoSEQ multiplex PCR, and TCRdb kept only the in-frame ones, dropping some. The data hold around 98,000 clones, with 87% observed a single time. The sequenced sample was PBMCs. The source is a man aged 18 to 30 in good health and CMV-seropositive. Both conserved end residues are trimmed from each CDR3.

V gene	J gene	CDR3 protein
TRBV28	TRBJ2-1	ASSSPPQMTSTF
TRBV29-1	TRBJ2-1	SVAGVTLEGNSYNEQF
TRBV28	TRBJ2-3	ASSPIWGLAGGSTDTQY
TRBV5-1	TRBJ2-7	ASSLRTGGTREQY
TRBV4-2	TRBJ2-7	ASSQSPGTSGSVPYEQY
TRBV9	TRBJ1-4	ASSVEADFNEKLF
TRBV19	TRBJ2-5	ASREAGGPGETQY
TRBV6-1	TRBJ2-3	ASPPGQGADTQY
TRBV7-8	TRBJ2-5	ASTRTSGRYPETQY
TRBV7-2	TRBJ2-1	ASSLAIYNEQF
TRBV7-8	TRBJ2-3	ASSYRLAQGTDTQY
TRBV4-3	TRBJ2-5	ASSQGFSGYQETQY
TRBV14	TRBJ1-3	ASSQAQGGNTIY
TRBV5-6	TRBJ2-5	ASSPRLAGGAPETQY
TRBV2	TRBJ2-7	ASSERGKGYEQY
TRBV7-8	TRBJ2-1	ASSLPAIGGTYNEQF
TRBV6-5	TRBJ1-5	ASSLDRVYQPQH
TRBV7-2	TRBJ1-5	ASSRDRGLQPQH
TRBV7-9	TRBJ1-1	ASSLAGRGINTEAF
TRBV29-1	TRBJ1-2	SVVTGQGYT
TRBV5-4	TRBJ1-1	ASSGAAEAF
TRBV5-5	TRBJ2-5	ASSPSVTRAQETQY
TRBV19	TRBJ2-7	ASSARDRYYEQY
TRBV19	TRBJ1-2	ASISARTGVDGYT
TRBV9	TRBJ2-7	ASSVGSGQPSYEQY
TRBV14	TRBJ1-1	ASSDRGQGAQAF
TRBV6-5	TRBJ1-1	ASRGGPHTEAF
TRBV2	TRBJ1-1	ASSERDRGREAF
TRBV2	TRBJ2-2	ASRGTVNTGELF
TRBV5-4	TRBJ2-5	ASSAARWREEQETQY
TRBV6-5	TRBJ2-5	ASGGTSGDQETQY
TRBV27	TRBJ1-6	ASSLSQGLGSPLH
TRBV11-3	TRBJ1-4	ASSSSDSRKLF
TRBV9	TRBJ2-1	ASSGLAGDSSYNEQF
TRBV5-5	TRBJ2-7	ASSWAAGTYEQY
TRBV27	TRBJ2-1	ASSFSGGKANEQF
TRBV6-6	.	ASSYVLAGSSYEQY
TRBV2	TRBJ2-1	ASRDGQYNEQF
TRBV29-1	TRBJ2-4	SAITGEFAKNIQY
TRBV27	TRBJ1-1	ASSWDRVGTEAF
TRBV10-2	TRBJ1-5	ASSYRGDNQPQH
TRBV11-2	TRBJ1-2	ASSLVRGQPYGYT
TRBV6-5	TRBJ2-2	ASSYSKRGAGELF
TRBV6-1	TRBJ1-5	ASSDSRSYQPQH
TRBV2	TRBJ2-3	ASSELADTQY